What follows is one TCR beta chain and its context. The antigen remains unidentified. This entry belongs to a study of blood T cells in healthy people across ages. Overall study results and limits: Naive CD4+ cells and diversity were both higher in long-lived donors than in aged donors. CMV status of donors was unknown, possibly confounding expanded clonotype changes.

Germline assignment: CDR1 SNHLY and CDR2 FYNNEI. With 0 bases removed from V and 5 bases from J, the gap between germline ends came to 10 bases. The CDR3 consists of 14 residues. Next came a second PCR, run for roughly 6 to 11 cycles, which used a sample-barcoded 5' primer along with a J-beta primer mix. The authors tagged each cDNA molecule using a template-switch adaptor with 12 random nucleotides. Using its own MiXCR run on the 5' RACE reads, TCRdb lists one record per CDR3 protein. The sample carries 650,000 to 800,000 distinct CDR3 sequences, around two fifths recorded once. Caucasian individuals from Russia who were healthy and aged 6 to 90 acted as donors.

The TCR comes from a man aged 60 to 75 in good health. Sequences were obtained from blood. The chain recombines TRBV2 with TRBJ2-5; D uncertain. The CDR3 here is CASSEAYLRETQYF. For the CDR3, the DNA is TGTGCCAGCAGTGAAGCGTATCTCCGGGAGACCCAGTACTTC.